Below are 25 T cell receptor beta chains sequenced from a single sample in a study of neoadjuvant anti-PD-1 for oral cavity cancer. TCRdb keeps only in-frame clones here, not all; method: immunoSEQ multiplex PCR. The table has tens of thousands of clones, about four fifths seen once. The specimen was PBMCs, collected before nivolumab (anti-PD-1) treatment. These receptors were taken from a person aged 35 to 85 with oral cavity squamous cell carcinoma.

About this clone: The junction differs from germline at one of its ends, possibly a read error. CDR3 sequence: CSNQPQHF. In DNA, the CDR3 is TGCAGCAATCAGCCCCAGCATTTT. The gene calls are TRBV7-9 and TRBJ1-5; D ambiguous. The germline CDR1 and CDR2 sequences are SEHNR and FQNEAQ (reference sequence). CDR3 length: 8 residues.

V is TRBV6-5 and J is TRBJ2-1; tentatively, D is TRBD2 (6 bases). Trimming took 2 bases from V and 5 from J, leaving 10 bases between them. Germline-derived CDR1 and CDR2 are MNHEY and SVGAGI. The CDR3 covers 14 residues. The DNA for the CDR3 is TGTGCCAGCAGTTACAGGACTACCCACAATGAGCAGTTCTTC. This translates into CASSYRTTHNEQFF.

V and J are TRBV19 and TRBJ1-1; D remains unclear. Per the germline V gene, CDR1 is LNHDA and CDR2 is SQIVND (reference sequence). CDR3 length: 12 residues. Trimming shortened V by 3 bases and J by 4 bases, and 6 bases separated the two germline ends. The CDR3: CASSIPATEAFF. CDR3 DNA sequence: TGTGCCAGTAGTATTCCCGCCACTGAAGCTTTCTTT.

A few counts support this clone. CDR3 region: CASRRDFVTGELFF. The CDR3, as DNA: TGTGCCAGCAGACGAGACTTCGTCACCGGGGAGCTGTTTTTT. The gene calls are TRBV27 and TRBJ2-2, with unresolved D. Trimming removed 6 bases from V and 4 bases from J, with 12 bases in between. The length of the CDR3 is 14 residues. Germline values: CDR1 MNHEY, CDR2 SMNVEV (reference sequence).

The chain joins TRBV10-3 to TRBJ1-2; 7 nucleotides agree with TRBD1. The CDR3 is made up of 15 amino acids. Germline CDR1 reads ENHRY; CDR2 reads SYGVKD. Trimming at V came to 10 bases and at J to 0 bases, leaving 11 bases not matched to a gene. For the CDR3, the DNA is TGTGCCACCTCGGGACAGCAATCCACTAACTATGGCTACACCTTC. Translating gives CATSGQQSTNYGYTF.

This clone appeared once. The chain carries TRBV5-1 and TRBJ2-1, with 8 nucleotides matching TRBD2. CDR1 is SGHRS, CDR2 YFSETQ, per germline. V lost 4 bases to trimming and J lost 2 bases; unmatched junction nucleotides: 20. The CDR3 has 20 residues. CDR3 protein: CASSPTTLAGPTVTYNEQFF. CDR3 nucleotides: TGCGCCAGCAGCCCTACAACGTTAGCGGGACCCACAGTCACCTACAATGAGCAGTTCTTC.

The chain uses TRBV10-1 and TRBJ2-1; 8 bases align to TRBD2. The germline V gene encodes CDR1 WNHNN and CDR2 SYGVQD (reference sequence). V dropped 0 bases and J dropped 5; count of bases not matched to a gene: 9. The CDR3 has 17 amino acids. The CDR3, as DNA: TGCGCCAGCAGTGAGTCGATGGGAGCGGGAGTTAACAATGAGCAGTTCTTC. It translates to CASSESMGAGVNNEQFF.

The chain's CDR3 is CAWSHSGDTQYF. CDR3 in DNA: TGTGCCTGGTCCCACTCCGGAGATACGCAGTATTTT. The chain combines TRBV30 with TRBJ2-3; D not resolved. The V and J ends lost 5 bases and 5 bases respectively, with 11 bases between them. The CDR3 consists of 12 residues. CDR1 is GTSNPN and CDR2 is SVGIG in the germline V gene (reference sequence).

This clone was detected a few times. This chain links TRBV28 with TRBJ1-2, with D maybe TRBD1 (5 bases). V was pared by 6 bases and J by 4 bases, with 12 bases between. The germline V gene has CDR1 MDHEN and CDR2 SYDVKM. This CDR3 contains 13 residues. This chain's CDR3 is CASRRQTLYGYTF. The DNA for the CDR3 is TGTGCCAGCAGGAGACAGACACTCTATGGCTACACCTTC.

The genes are TRBV5-6 and TRBJ2-5; D gene uncertain. This CDR3 has 11 residues. Between the trimmed V and J ends, which lost 0 bases and 5 bases, there was a span of 2 bases. Germline V gene lookup returns CDR1 SGHDT and CDR2 YYEEEE. The DNA for the CDR3 is TGTGCCAGCAGCTTGGCGGAGACCCAGTACTTC. This gives the protein CASSLAETQYF.

Points on this clone: The junction shows a germline mismatch at one end, possibly a read error. V is TRBV7-7 and J is TRBJ2-2; 10 nucleotides line up with TRBD2. Germline CDR1 is SSHAT and CDR2 is FNYEAQ (reference sequence). There are 16 residues in the CDR3. This CDR3 reads CASRAGLAANTGELFF. DNA of the CDR3: TGTGCTAGCAGAGCAGGACTAGCGGCGAACACCGGGGAGCTGTTTTTT. The full variable domain, in which reference TRBV7-7 and TRBJ2-2 provide the parts outside the CDR3, is GAGVSQSPRYKVTKRGQDVTLRCDPISSHATLYWYQQALGQGPEFLTYFNYEAQPDKSGLPSDRFSAERPEGSISTLTIQRTEQRDSAMYRCASRAGLAANTGELFFGEGSRLTVL.

The chain employs TRBV5-1 and TRBJ2-7; TRBD1 matches at 7 bases. The CDR3 runs 14 residues. The ends lost 7 bases at V and 2 bases at J; junction bases unmatched: 9. The germline gives CDR1 SGHRS, CDR2 YFSETQ. The CDR3 DNA follows: TGCGCCAGCTCCCTAGGGGGCACAACCTACGAGCAGTACTTC. Its protein is CASSLGGTTYEQYF.

The V call is TRBV19, the J call TRBJ2-1; D is undetermined. CDR1 is LNHDA and CDR2 is SQIVND in the germline V gene (reference sequence). V lost 0 bases to trimming and J lost 3 bases, with 6 bases between them. The CDR3 has 14 residues. Here the CDR3 DNA reads TGTGCCAGTAGTATAGATTCAGACTACAATGAGCAGTTCTTC. Amino acid sequence: CASSIDSDYNEQFF.

The CDR3 spells CASSEQGKAYEQYF. The CDR3 bases are TGCGCCAGCAGTGAGCAGGGGAAAGCCTACGAGCAGTACTTC. This chain joins TRBV10-1 and TRBJ2-7, with a possible D match to TRBD1 (6 bases). This CDR3 is built from 14 residues. The V and J ends lost 2 bases and 2 bases respectively, with 10 bases between them. CDR1 WNHNN and CDR2 SYGVQD come from the germline V gene (reference sequence).

This chain joins TRBV6-5 and TRBJ2-7; D is unresolved. CDR1 and CDR2 from the germline V gene are MNHEY and SVGAGI. V was shortened by 7 bases and J by 1 base, with 14 bases between the two germline ends. The CDR3 is made up of 14 amino acids. CDR3 region: CASMSPLGSYEQYF. DNA of the CDR3: TGTGCCAGCATGTCTCCCCTGGGGTCCTACGAGCAGTACTTC.

The table lists this clone with a count of one. The chain uses TRBV7-8 and TRBJ2-7, with D possibly matching TRBD1 (5 bases). The V gene's germline CDR1 is SGHVS and CDR2 FQNEAQ. The CDR3 is 14 amino acids. Trimming pared 2 bases from V and 2 bases from J, leaving 10 bases between. CDR3 in DNA: TGTGCCAGCAGCTTATGGGGCGGAACCTACGAGCAGTACTTC. Protein product: CASSLWGGTYEQYF.

The chain links TRBV28 to TRBJ1-4, with a tentative D call TRBD1 (6 bases). Germline V lookup: CDR1 MDHEN, CDR2 SYDVKM. Trimming took 4 bases from V and 1 from J, leaving 13 bases between them. The CDR3 contains 16 residues. The CDR3 sequence: CASSSPKQGTNEKLFF. CDR3 nucleotide sequence: TGTGCCAGCAGTTCGCCCAAACAGGGAACTAATGAAAAACTGTTTTTT. The variable domain in full, with the rest retrieved from reference TRBV28 and TRBJ1-4, is DVKVTQSSRYLVKRTGEKVFLECVQDMDHENMFWYRQDPGLGLRLIYFSYDVKMKEKGDIPEGYSVSREKKERFSLILESASTNQTSMYLCASSSPKQGTNEKLFFGSGTQLSVL.

The chain is built from TRBV11-2 and TRBJ2-6; D gene unclear. Germline V gene sequence: CDR1 SGHAT, CDR2 FQNNGV. This CDR3 is built from 13 residues. Trimming took off 3 bases at V and 3 bases at J, with 3 bases between the two ends. DNA of the CDR3: TGTGCCAGCAGCTTCGATGGGGCCAACGTCCTGACTTTC. Translation: CASSFDGANVLTF.

The chain recombines TRBV29-1 with TRBJ2-7; TRBD2 aligns across 15 bases. Losses at the gene ends were 6 bases for V and 7 bases for J; bases not matched to a gene: 7. CDR1 SQVTM and CDR2 ANQGSEA come from the germline V gene. This CDR3 is built from 14 residues. CDR3 DNA: TGCAGCGTAGGACTAGCGGGAGGGCCGAGGGAGCAGTACTTC. It encodes CSVGLAGGPREQYF.

This clone was observed a handful of times. This sequence joins TRBV11-1 and TRBJ2-3, with 8 bases matching TRBD2. CDR3 length equals 16 residues. CDR1 is SGHAT, CDR2 FQDESV, per germline (reference sequence). V lost 6 bases, J lost 0 bases, and 8 bases stayed unmatched. The CDR3 here is CASSLLAGHSTDTQYF. The DNA for the CDR3 is TGTGCCAGCAGTCTCTTAGCGGGGCATAGCACAGATACGCAGTATTTT.

This chain uses TRBV12-2 with TRBJ2-7; the D call of TRBD2 is as the table states it, not checked on the DNA. TRBV12-2 is classified as a pseudogene. CDR3 length: 17 amino acids. CDR3 region: CASRLAGYGGRLHEQYF. CDR3 nucleotides: TGTGCAAGTCGCTTAGCCGGGTATGGCGGGAGGCTTCACGAGCAGTACTTC.

This chain links TRBV19 with TRBJ2-7, with 8 positions matching TRBD1. CDR3 length: 14 amino acids. From germline, CDR1 is LNHDA and CDR2 SQIVND (reference sequence). V dropped 2 bases and J dropped 3; count of bases not matched to a gene: 3. This chain's CDR3 is CASSIRGQGYEQYF. Here the CDR3 DNA reads TGTGCCAGTAGTATACGCGGACAGGGCTACGAGCAGTACTTC.

The chain employs TRBV6-1 and TRBJ2-7, with D perhaps being TRBD1 or TRBD2 (7 bases each). The CDR3 is 14 residues long. The V gene's germline CDR1 is MNHNS and CDR2 SASEGT. V shed 6 bases and J shed 5 bases, with 17 bases lying between them. CDR3 nucleotides: TGTGCCAGCAGGACCCAGGGGGGGATGGACGAGCAGTACTTC. This sequence encodes CASRTQGGMDEQYF.

The V call is TRBV9, the J call TRBJ1-1, with D unclear. Germline CDR1 and CDR2: SGDLS and YYNGEE. The V gene lost 2 bases and the J gene lost 1 base, with 9 bases spanning the gap. CDR3 length: 14 amino acids. The CDR3 DNA sequence: TGTGCCAGCAGCGTTCGGCCACAGAACACTGAAGCTTTCTTT. Encoded protein: CASSVRPQNTEAFF.

This chain connects TRBV28 to TRBJ1-2; D call uncertain. V lost 8 bases and J 4 bases, leaving 14 bases between the germline ends. Germline V gives CDR1 MDHEN, CDR2 SYDVKM. The CDR3 runs 13 residues. In DNA form, the CDR3 reads TGTGCCAGCCTAACGGGCGGGAGCTATGGCTACACCTTC. It translates to CASLTGGSYGYTF.